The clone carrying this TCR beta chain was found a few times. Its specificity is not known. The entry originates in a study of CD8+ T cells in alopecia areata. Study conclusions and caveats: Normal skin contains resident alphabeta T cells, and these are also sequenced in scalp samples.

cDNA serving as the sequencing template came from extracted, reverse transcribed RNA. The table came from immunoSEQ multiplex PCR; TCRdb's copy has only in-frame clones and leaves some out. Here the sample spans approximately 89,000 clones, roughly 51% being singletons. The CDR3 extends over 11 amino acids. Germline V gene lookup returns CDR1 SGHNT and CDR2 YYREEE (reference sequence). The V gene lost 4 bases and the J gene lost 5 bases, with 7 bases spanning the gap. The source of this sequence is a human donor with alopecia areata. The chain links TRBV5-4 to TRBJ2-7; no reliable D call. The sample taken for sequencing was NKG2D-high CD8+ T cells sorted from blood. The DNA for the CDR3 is TGTGCCAGCAGCGTCCGGGACGAGCAGTACTTC. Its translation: CASSVRDEQYF.